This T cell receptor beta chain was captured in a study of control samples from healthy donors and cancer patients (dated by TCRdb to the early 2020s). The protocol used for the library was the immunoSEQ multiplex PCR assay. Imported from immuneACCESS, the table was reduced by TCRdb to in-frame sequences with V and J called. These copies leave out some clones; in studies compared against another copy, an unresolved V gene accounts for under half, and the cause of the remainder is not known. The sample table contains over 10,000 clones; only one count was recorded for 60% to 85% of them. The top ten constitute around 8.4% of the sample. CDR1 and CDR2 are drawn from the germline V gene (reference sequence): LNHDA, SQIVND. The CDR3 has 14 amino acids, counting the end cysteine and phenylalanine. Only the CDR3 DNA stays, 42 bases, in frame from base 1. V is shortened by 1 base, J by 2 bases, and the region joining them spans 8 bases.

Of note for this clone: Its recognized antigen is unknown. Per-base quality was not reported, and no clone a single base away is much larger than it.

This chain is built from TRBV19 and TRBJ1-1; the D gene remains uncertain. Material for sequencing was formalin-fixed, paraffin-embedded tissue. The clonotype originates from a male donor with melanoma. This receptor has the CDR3 CASSIGTPNTEAFF. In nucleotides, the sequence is TGTGCCAGTAGTATAGGGACCCCCAACACTGAAGCTTTCTTT.